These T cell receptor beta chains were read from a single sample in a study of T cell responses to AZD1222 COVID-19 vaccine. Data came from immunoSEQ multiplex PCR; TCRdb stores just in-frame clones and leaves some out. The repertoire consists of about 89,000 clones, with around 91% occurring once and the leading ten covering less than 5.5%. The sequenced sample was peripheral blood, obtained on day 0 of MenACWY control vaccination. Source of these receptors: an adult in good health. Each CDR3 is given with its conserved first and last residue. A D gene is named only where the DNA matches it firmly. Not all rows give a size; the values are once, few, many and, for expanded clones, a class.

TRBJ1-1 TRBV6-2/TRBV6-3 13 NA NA CASSFARGTEAFF TGTGCCAGCAGTTTCGCGAGGGGGACTGAAGCTTTCTTT
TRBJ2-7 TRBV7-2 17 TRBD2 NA CASSGGTSGGVLYEQYF TGTGCCAGCAGCGGCGGGACTAGCGGGGGGGTCCTCTACGAGCAGTACTTC
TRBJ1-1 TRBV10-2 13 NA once CASSVRGVNEAFF TGCGCCAGCAGTGTAAGGGGAGTCAATGAAGCTTTCTTT
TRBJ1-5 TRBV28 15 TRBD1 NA CASSLSLRGRQPQHF TGTGCCAGCAGTTTATCCCTCAGGGGGCGTCAGCCCCAGCATTTT
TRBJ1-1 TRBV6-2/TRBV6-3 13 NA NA CASTPMVGPEAFF TGTGCCAGCACCCCAATGGTTGGCCCTGAAGCTTTCTTT
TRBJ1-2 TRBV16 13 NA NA CASSVLGTHGYTF TGTGCCAGCAGCGTCCTGGGGACGCATGGCTACACCTTC
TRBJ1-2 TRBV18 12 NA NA CASSPYTGGYTF TGTGCCAGCTCACCGTACACAGGTGGCTACACCTTC
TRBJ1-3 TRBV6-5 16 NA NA CASSSLAGASGNTIYF TGTGCCAGCAGTTCTCTGGCGGGGGCATCTGGAAACACCATATATTTT
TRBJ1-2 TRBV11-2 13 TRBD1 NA CASSPGQGYGYTF TGTGCCAGCAGCCCCGGACAGGGCTATGGCTACACCTTC
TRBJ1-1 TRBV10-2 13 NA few CASSDRGSTEAFF TGCGCCAGCAGTGACCGAGGAAGCACTGAAGCTTTCTTT
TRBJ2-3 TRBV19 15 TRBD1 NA CASSIDRGSTDTQYF TGTGCCAGTAGTATCGACAGGGGAAGCACAGATACGCAGTATTTT
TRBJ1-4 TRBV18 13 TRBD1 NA CASSPQGGEKLFF TGTGCCAGCTCACCTCAGGGGGGCGAAAAACTGTTTTTT
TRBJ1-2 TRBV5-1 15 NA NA CASSLEEEFNYGYTF TGCGCCAGCAGCTTAGAAGAAGAATTCAACTATGGCTACACCTTC
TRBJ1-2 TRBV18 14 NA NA CASSPLEGPYGYTF TGTGCCAGCTCACCTCTGGAGGGGCCCTATGGCTACACCTTC
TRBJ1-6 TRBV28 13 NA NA CASSSGVNSPLHF TGTGCCAGCAGTTCAGGGGTGAATTCACCCCTCCACTTT
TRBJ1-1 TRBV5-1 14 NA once CASSVGAANTEAFF TGCGCCAGCAGCGTCGGGGCCGCGAACACTGAAGCTTTCTTT
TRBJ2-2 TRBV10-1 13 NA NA CASSLRGTGELFF TGCGCCAGCAGTCTCAGGGGAACCGGGGAGCTGTTTTTT
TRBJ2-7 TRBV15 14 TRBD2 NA CATSRESGGYAQYF TGTGCCACCAGCAGAGAGTCGGGAGGTTACGCGCAGTACTTC
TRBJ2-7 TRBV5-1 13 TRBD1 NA CASSQGQATEQYF TGCGCCAGCAGCCAAGGACAGGCTACCGAGCAGTACTTC
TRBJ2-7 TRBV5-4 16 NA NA CASSFFTGIYSYEQYF TGTGCCAGCAGCTTTTTCACAGGGATCTACTCCTACGAGCAGTACTTC
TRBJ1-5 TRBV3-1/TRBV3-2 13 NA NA CASTPGPNQPQHF TGTGCCAGCACCCCCGGGCCCAATCAGCCCCAGCATTTT
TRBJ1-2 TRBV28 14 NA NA CATPKVGSRYGYTF TGTGCCACCCCTAAAGTGGGTTCTCGCTATGGCTACACCTTC
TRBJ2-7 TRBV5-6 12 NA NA CASSLADRGQYF TGTGCCAGCAGCTTGGCGGATCGTGGGCAGTACTTC
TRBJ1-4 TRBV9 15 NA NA CASSDTDATNEKLFF TGTGCCAGCAGCGATACCGATGCAACTAATGAAAAACTGTTTTTT
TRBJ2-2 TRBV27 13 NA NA CASSNSNTGELFF TGTGCCAGCAGTAACTCGAACACCGGGGAGCTGTTTTTT
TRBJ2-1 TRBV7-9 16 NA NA CASSPPWQGWGNEQFF TGTGCCAGCAGTCCCCCATGGCAGGGTTGGGGCAATGAGCAGTTCTTC
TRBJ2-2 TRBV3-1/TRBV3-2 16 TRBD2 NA CASSAWTSGNTGELFF TGTGCCAGCAGCGCCTGGACTAGCGGGAACACCGGGGAGCTGTTTTTT
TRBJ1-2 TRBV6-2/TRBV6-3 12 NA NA CASSNGGPGYTF TGTGCCAGCAGTAATGGAGGACCTGGCTACACCTTC
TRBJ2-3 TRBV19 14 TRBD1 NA CASSLDRGTDTQYF TGTGCCAGTAGTTTGGACAGGGGCACAGATACGCAGTATTTT